The clone carrying this TCR beta chain was observed many times. The sample belongs to a study of T cells in Graves' hyperthyroidism and ophthalmopathy. RNA transcripts were the template for amplifying TCR beta CDR3 regions. The HTBI set primed first-round TCR CDR3 RT-PCR. TCRdb re-called the multiplex PCR reads through MiXCR, storing one row per CDR3 protein. Here the sample spans about 480,000 distinct CDR3 sequences, 14% being singletons. Material: blood. The receptor was derived from a woman aged 18-35 years with Graves' hyperthyroidism.

The CDR3 spells CASSLGPGYEQYV. In DNA form, the CDR3 reads TGTGCCAGCAGCTTAGGACCAGGGTACGAGCAGTACGTC. This chain connects TRBV5-5 to TRBJ2-7; D might be TRBD1 (5 bases). Germline V gene sequence: CDR1 SGHKS, CDR2 YYEKEE (reference sequence). The V and J ends lost 2 bases and 4 bases respectively, with 10 bases between them. The CDR3 contains 13 residues.